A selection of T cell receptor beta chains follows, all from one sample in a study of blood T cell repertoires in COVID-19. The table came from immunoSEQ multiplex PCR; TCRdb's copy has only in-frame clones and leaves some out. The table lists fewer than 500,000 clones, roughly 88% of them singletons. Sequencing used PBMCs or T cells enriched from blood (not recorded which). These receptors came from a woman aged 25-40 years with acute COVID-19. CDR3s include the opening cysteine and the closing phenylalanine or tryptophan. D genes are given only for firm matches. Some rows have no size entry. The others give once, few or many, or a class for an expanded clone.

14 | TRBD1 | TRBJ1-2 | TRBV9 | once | CASSATQGAPSYTF | TGTGCCAGCAGCGCCACTCAGGGGGCGCCTAGCTACACCTTC
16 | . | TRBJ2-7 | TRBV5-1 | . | CASSLEVSGMRYEQYF | TGCGCCAGCAGCTTGGAAGTCTCAGGGATGAGGTACGAGCAGTACTTC
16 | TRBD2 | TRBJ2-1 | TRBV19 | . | CASSIVPGLAGAEQFF | TGTGCCAGTAGTATAGTCCCAGGACTAGCGGGGGCTGAGCAGTTCTTC
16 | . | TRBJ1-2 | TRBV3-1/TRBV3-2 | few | CASSQGVTVPGYGYTF | TGTGCCAGCAGCCAGGGAGTCACAGTACCGGGCTATGGCTACACCTTC
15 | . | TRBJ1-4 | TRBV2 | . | CASSERSLGGEKLFF | TGTGCCAGCAGTGAACGGTCCCTCGGAGGTGAAAAACTGTTTTTT
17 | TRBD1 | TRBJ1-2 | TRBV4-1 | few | CASSQTISGQGFYGYTF | TGCGCCAGCAGCCAAACGATCTCGGGACAGGGTTTTTATGGCTACACCTTC
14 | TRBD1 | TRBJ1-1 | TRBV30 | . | CAWKNRGFTTEAFF | TGTGCCTGGAAAAACAGGGGATTTACGACTGAAGCTTTCTTT
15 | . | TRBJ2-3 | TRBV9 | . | CASSVQSIDTDTQYF | TGTGCCAGCAGCGTACAAAGTATAGACACAGATACGCAGTATTTT
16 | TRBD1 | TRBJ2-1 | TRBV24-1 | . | CATSELTGSAFDEQFF | TGTGCCACCTCAGAACTGACAGGGTCAGCTTTCGATGAGCAGTTCTTC
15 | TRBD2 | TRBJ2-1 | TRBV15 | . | CATSVLAGGNNEQFF | TGTGCCACCAGCGTACTAGCGGGGGGAAACAATGAGCAGTTCTTC
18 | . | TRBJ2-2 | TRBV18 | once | CASSPAVLIDSDTGELFF | TGTGCCAGCTCACCAGCGGTCCTTATAGATTCGGACACCGGGGAGCTGTTTTTT
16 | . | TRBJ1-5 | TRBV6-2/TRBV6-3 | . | CASSQQMTGGNQPQHF | TGTGCCAGCAGCCAACAGATGACAGGCGGCAATCAGCCCCAGCATTTT
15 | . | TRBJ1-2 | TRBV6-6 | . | CASSYSKPGEGGYTF | TGTGCCAGCAGTTACTCGAAACCGGGAGAAGGTGGCTACACCTTC
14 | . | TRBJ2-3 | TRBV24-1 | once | CATSDYAGRNTQYF | TGTGCCACCAGTGATTATGCAGGGAGGAATACGCAGTATTTT
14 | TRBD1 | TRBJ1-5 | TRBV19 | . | CASRGTDSNQPQHF | TGTGCCAGTAGAGGGACAGATAGCAATCAGCCCCAGCATTTT
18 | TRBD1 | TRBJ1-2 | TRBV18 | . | CASSLGRPDRADSYGYTF | TGTGCCAGCTCGCTGGGCCGTCCGGACAGGGCCGATAGCTATGGCTACACCTTC
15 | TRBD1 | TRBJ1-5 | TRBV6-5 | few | CASRARQGGNQPQHF | TGTGCCAGCAGGGCACGACAGGGAGGCAATCAGCCCCAGCATTTT
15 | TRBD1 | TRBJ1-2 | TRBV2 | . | CASSLPPGQSYGYTF | TGTGCCAGCAGTCTCCCCCCGGGACAGAGCTATGGCTACACCTTC
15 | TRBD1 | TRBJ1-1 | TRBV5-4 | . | CASSLSGTGQGEAFF | TGTGCCAGCAGCTTGTCGGGGACCGGACAGGGGGAAGCTTTCTTT
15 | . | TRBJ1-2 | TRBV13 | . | CASSFSYRGAYGYTF | TGTGCCAGCAGCTTTTCCTACCGGGGGGCCTATGGCTACACCTTC
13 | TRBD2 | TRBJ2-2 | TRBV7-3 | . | CASSQQAGVKLFF | TGTGCCAGCAGCCAACAGGCGGGGGTGAAGCTGTTTTTT
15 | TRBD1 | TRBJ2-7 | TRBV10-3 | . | CAIRDSGTGGYEQYF | TGTGCCATCAGAGACTCCGGGACAGGGGGGTACGAGCAGTACTTC
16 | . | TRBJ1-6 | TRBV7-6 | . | CASSSAVRQGGSPLHF | TGTGCCAGCAGCTCCGCCGTCCGGCAGGGTGGTTCACCCCTCCACTTT
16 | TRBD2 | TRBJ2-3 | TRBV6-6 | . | CASSYRAGGSTDTQYF | TGTGCCAGCAGTTACAGGGCGGGGGGTAGCACAGATACGCAGTATTTT
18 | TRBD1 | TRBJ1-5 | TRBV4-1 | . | CASSKDRDRDVSNQPQHF | TGCGCCAGCAGTAAAGATCGGGACAGGGATGTTAGCAATCAGCCCCAGCATTTT
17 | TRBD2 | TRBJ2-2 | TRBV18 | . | CASSPKLAGVSSGELFF | TGTGCCAGCTCACCGAAACTAGCGGGCGTGTCGAGCGGGGAGCTGTTTTTT
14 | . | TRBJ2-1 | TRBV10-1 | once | CASGSDRGYNEQFF | TGCGCCAGCGGGTCTGATCGGGGATACAATGAGCAGTTCTTC
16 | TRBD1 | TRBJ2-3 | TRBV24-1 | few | CATSAPGTGMPDTQYF | TGTGCCACCAGTGCTCCCGGGACAGGGATGCCAGATACGCAGTATTTT
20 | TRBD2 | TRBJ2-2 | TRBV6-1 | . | CASSDISGGVWGEIPGELFF | TGTGCCAGCAGTGACATTAGCGGGGGAGTCTGGGGGGAGATACCCGGGGAGCTGTTTTTT
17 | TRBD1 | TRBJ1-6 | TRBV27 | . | CASGGDREVRSSSPLHF | TGTGCCAGCGGGGGCGACAGGGAAGTTCGTAGTAGTTCACCCCTCCACTTT
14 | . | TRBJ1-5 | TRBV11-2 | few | CASSLGGSHQPQHF | TGTGCCAGCAGCTTAGGGGGCTCCCATCAGCCCCAGCATTTT
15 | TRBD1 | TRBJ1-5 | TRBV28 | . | CASSVEGQVRQPQHF | TGTGCCAGCAGTGTGGAAGGACAGGTTCGTCAGCCCCAGCATTTT
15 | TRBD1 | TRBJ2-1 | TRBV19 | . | CASSPRDRENNEQFF | TGTGCCAGTAGTCCCCGGGACAGGGAAAACAATGAGCAGTTCTTC
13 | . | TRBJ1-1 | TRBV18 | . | CASSPPGATEAFF | TGTGCCAGCTCACCCCCAGGGGCCACTGAAGCTTTCTTT
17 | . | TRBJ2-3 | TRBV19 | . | CASSIGPPWGPVGTQYF | TGTGCCAGTAGTATAGGCCCACCGTGGGGGCCCGTGGGCACGCAGTATTTT
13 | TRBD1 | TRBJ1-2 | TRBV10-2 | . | CASSVGNRGGYTF | TGCGCCAGCAGTGTTGGAAACAGGGGAGGCTACACCTTC
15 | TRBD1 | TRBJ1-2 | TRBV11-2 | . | CASSLTGGRNYGYTF | TGTGCCAGCAGCTTGACAGGGGGCAGAAACTATGGCTACACCTTC
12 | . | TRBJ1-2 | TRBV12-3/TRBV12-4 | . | CAIKGDPTGYTF | TGTGCCATCAAGGGGGACCCAACTGGCTACACCTTC
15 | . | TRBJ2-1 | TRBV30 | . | CAWSGWQGINNEQFF | TGTGCCTGGAGTGGGTGGCAGGGTATCAACAATGAGCAGTTCTTC
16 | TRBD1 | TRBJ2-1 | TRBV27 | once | CASSPTPGQAYNEQFF | TGTGCCAGCAGTCCCACCCCGGGACAGGCTTACAATGAGCAGTTCTTC
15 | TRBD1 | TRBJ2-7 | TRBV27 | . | CASSPGTVTSYEQYF | TGTGCCAGCAGCCCCGGGACAGTAACTTCCTACGAGCAGTACTTC
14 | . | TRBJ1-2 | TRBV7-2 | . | CASSSGLDRRGYTF | TGTGCCAGCAGCTCAGGACTGGACAGACGCGGCTACACCTTC